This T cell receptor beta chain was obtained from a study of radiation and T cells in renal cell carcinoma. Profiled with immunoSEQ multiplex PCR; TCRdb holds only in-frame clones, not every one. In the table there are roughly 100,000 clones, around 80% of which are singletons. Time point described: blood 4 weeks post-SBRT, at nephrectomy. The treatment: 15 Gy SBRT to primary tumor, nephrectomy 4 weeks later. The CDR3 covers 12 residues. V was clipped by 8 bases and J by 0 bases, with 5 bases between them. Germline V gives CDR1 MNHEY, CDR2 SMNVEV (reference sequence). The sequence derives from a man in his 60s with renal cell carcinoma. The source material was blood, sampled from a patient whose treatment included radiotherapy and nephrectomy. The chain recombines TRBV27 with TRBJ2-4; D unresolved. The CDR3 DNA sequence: TGTGCCAGCCCCCTAGCCAAAAACATTCAGTACTTC. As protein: CASPLAKNIQYF.